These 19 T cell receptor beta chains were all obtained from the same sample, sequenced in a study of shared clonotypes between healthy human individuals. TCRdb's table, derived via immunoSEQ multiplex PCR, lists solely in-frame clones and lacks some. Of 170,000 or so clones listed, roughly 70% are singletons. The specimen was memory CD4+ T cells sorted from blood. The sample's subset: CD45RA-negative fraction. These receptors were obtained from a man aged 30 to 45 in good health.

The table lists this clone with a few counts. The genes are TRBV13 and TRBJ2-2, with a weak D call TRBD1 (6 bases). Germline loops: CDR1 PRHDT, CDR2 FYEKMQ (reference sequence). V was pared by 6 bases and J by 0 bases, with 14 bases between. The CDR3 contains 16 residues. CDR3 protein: CASRLTGPSNTGELFF. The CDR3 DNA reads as TGTGCCAGCAGACTTACAGGGCCTTCGAACACCGGGGAGCTGTTTTTT.

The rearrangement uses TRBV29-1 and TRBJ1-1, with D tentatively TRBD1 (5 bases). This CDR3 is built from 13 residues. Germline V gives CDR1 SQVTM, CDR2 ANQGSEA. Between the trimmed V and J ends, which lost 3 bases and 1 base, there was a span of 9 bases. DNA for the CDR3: TGCAGCGTTGATAATGGGGGGAACACTGAAGCTTTCTTT. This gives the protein CSVDNGGNTEAFF. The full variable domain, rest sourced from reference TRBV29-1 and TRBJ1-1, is SAVISQKPSRDICQRGTSLTIQCQVDSQVTMMFWYRQQPGQSLTLIATANQGSEATYESGFVIDKFPISRPNLTFSTLTVSNMSPEDSSIYLCSVDNGGNTEAFFGQGTRLTVV.

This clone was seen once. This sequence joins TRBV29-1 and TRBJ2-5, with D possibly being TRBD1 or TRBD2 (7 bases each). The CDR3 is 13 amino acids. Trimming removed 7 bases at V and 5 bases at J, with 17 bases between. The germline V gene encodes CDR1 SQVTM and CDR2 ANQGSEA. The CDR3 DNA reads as TGCAGCGCCGAGACAGGGAGGGGGGAGACCCAGTACTTC. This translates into CSAETGRGETQYF. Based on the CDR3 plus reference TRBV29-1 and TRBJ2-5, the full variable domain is SAVISQKPSRDICQRGTSLTIQCQVDSQVTMMFWYRQQPGQSLTLIATANQGSEATYESGFVIDKFPISRPNLTFSTLTVSNMSPEDSSIYLCSAETGRGETQYFGPGTRLLVL.

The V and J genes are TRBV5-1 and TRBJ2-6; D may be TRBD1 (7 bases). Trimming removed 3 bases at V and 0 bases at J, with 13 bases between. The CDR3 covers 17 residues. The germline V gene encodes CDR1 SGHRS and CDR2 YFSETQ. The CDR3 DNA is TGCGCCAGCAGCTCATCCAGGGGGGCCTCTGGGGCCAACGTCCTGACTTTC. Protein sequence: CASSSSRGASGANVLTF.

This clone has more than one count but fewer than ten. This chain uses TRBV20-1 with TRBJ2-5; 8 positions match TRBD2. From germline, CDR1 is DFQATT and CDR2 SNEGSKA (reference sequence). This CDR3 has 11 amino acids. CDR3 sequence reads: CSRERGETQYF. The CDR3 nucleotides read TGCAGCCGGGAGCGGGGGGAGACCCAGTACTTC.

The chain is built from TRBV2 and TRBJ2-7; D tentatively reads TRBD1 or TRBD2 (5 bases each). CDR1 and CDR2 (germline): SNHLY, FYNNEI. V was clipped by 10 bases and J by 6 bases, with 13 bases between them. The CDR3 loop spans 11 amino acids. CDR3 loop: CAKGQGAEQYF. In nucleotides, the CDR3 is TGTGCCAAGGGCCAGGGAGCCGAGCAGTACTTC.

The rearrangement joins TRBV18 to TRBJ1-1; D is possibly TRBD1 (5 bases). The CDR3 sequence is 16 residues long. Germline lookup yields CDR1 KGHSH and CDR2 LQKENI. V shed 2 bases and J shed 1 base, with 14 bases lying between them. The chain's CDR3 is CASSPSVIGTNTEAFF. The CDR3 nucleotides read TGTGCCAGCTCACCAAGCGTGATCGGGACGAACACTGAAGCTTTCTTT. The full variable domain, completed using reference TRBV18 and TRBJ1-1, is NAGVMQNPRHLVRRRGQEARLRCSPMKGHSHVYWYRQLPEEGLKFMVYLQKENIIDESGMPKERFSAEFPKEGPSILRIQQVVRGDSAAYFCASSPSVIGTNTEAFFGQGTRLTVV.

The CDR3 reads CASSLRWARTPNEQFF. The CDR3 DNA reads as TGTGCCAGCAGCCTACGGTGGGCTAGAACCCCCAATGAGCAGTTCTTC. The chain recombines TRBV11-2 with TRBJ2-1; D gene unclear. The CDR3 sequence is 16 residues long. Germline assignment: CDR1 SGHAT and CDR2 FQNNGV. Trimming removed 5 bases from V and 6 bases from J, with 20 bases in between.

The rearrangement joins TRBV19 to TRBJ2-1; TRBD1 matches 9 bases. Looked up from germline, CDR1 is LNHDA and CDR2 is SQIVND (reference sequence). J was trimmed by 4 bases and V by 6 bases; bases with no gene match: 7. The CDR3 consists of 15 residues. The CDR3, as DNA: TGTGCCAGTAGCCACCTGGGACAGGGATACAATGAGCAGTTCTTC. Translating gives CASSHLGQGYNEQFF.

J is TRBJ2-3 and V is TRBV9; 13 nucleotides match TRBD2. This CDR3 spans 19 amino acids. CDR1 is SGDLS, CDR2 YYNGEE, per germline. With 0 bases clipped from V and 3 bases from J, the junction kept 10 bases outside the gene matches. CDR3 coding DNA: TGTGCCAGCAGCGTAGAACTCCGGGGGACTAGCGGGATTACAGATACGCAGTATTTT. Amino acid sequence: CASSVELRGTSGITDTQYF.

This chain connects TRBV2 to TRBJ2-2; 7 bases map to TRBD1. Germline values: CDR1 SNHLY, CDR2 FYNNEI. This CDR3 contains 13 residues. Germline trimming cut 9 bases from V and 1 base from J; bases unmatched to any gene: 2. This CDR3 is CARGTENTGELFF. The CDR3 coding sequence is TGTGCCAGAGGGACAGAGAACACCGGGGAGCTGTTTTTT.

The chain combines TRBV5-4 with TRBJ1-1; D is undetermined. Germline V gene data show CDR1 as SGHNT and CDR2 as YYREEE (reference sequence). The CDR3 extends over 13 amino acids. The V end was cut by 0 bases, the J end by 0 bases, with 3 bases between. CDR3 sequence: CASSLGMNTEAFF. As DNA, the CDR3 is TGTGCCAGCAGCTTGGGTATGAACACTGAAGCTTTCTTT. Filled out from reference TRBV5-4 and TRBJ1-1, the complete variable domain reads ETGVTQSPTHLIKTRGQQVTLRCSSQSGHNTVSWYQQALGQGPQFIFQYYREEENGRGNFPPRFSGLQFPNYSSELNVNALELDDSALYLCASSLGMNTEAFFGQGTRLTVV.

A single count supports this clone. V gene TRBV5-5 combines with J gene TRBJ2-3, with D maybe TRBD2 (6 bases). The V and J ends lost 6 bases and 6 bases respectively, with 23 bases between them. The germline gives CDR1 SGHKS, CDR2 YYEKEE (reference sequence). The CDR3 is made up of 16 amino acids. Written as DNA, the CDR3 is TGTGCCAGCACCCTTCCCCTATCGGGGAGGCAGGATACGCAGTATTTT. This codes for CASTLPLSGRQDTQYF.

CDR3 loop: CASSAPGGRFF. The CDR3 nucleotides are TGTGCCAGCAGTGCACCCGGAGGGCGGTTCTTC. This chain connects TRBV2 to TRBJ2-1, with D possibly being TRBD2 (6 bases). The CDR3 consists of 11 residues. Trimming left V 4 bases short and J 15 bases short, with 13 bases between. Germline V gene data show CDR1 as SNHLY and CDR2 as FYNNEI.

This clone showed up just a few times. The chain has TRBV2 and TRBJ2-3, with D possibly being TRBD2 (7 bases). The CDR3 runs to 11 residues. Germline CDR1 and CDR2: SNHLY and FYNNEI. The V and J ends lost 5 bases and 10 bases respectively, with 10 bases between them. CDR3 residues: CASSLGGPQYF. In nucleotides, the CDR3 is TGTGCCAGCAGTCTCGGGGGGCCGCAGTATTTT.

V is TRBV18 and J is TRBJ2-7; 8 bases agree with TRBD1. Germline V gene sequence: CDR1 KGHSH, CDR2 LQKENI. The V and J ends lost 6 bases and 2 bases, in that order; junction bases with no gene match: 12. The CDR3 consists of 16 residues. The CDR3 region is CASSPRGQGKAYEQYF. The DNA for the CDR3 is TGTGCCAGCTCGCCCAGAGGACAGGGCAAAGCCTACGAGCAGTACTTC.

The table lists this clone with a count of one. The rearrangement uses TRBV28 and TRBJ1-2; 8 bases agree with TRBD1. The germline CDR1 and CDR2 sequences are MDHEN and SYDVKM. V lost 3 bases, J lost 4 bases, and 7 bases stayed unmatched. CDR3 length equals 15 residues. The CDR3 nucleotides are TGTGCCAGCAGTTTGTTGACAGGGGACACCTATGGCTACACCTTC. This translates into CASSLLTGDTYGYTF.

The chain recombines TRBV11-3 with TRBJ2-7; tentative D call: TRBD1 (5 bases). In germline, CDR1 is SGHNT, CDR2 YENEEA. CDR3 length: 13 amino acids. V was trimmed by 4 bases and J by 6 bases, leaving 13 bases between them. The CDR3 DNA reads TGTGCCAGCAGCTCCATAGGGGCTAGCGAGCAGTACTTC. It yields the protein CASSSIGASEQYF.

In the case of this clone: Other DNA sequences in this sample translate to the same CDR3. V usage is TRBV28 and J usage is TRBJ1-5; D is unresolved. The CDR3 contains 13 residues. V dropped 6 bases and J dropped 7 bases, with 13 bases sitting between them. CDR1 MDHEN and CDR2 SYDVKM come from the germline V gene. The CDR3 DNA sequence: TGTGCCAGCAGATCGGGGTCGGGGCAGCCCCAGCATTTT. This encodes CASRSGSGQPQHF.